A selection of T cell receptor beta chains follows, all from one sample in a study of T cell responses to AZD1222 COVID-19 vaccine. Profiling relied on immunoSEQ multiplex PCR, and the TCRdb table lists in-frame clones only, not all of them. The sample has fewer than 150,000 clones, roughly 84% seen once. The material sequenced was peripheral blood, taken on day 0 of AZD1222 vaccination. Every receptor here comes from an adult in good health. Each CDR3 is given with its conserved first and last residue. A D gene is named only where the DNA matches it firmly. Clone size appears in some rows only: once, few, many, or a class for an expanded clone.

DNA: TGTGCCAGCAGTTTCTTTAGGGGAAACACTGAAGCTTTCTTT; CDR3: CASSFFRGNTEAFF; V: TRBV28; D: NA; size: NA; J: TRBJ1-1
DNA: TGTGCCAGTAGTATTGGGACTGAAGCTTTCTTT; CDR3: CASSIGTEAFF; V: TRBV19; D: NA; size: NA; J: TRBJ1-1
DNA: TGTGCCAGCAGCCAACGCCCCGGGACAGGGGGCGCGAATGAAAAACTGTTTTTT; CDR3: CASSQRPGTGGANEKLFF; V: TRBV14; D: TRBD1; size: NA; J: TRBJ1-4
DNA: TGTGCCAGCAGCTTAAAACGGAACACTGAAGCTTTCTTT; CDR3: CASSLKRNTEAFF; V: TRBV7-3; D: NA; size: NA; J: TRBJ1-1
DNA: TGTGCCAGCAGTCCGGACAGGGCTATAGCTCAGTCCTATAATTCACCCCTCCACTTT; CDR3: CASSPDRAIAQSYNSPLHF; V: TRBV27; D: TRBD1; size: NA; J: TRBJ1-6
DNA: TGTGCCTGGAGTAGGATAGCAGGGGGCTATGGCTACACCTTC; CDR3: CAWSRIAGGYGYTF; V: TRBV30; D: TRBD1; size: NA; J: TRBJ1-2
DNA: TGCGCCAGCAGCTTCGGAGCGGCCAAAAACATTCAGTACTTC; CDR3: CASSFGAAKNIQYF; V: TRBV5-1; D: NA; size: NA; J: TRBJ2-4
DNA: TGTGCCAGCAGCTTACGGGGGGCGGGCGAGCAGTACTTC; CDR3: CASSLRGAGEQYF; V: TRBV7-9; D: NA; size: NA; J: TRBJ2-7
DNA: TGTGCAAGTCGCTGCCCCCGGGACAGGGGAACGTGCTCACCCCTCCACTTT; CDR3: CASRCPRDRGTCSPLHF; V: TRBV12-2; D: NA; size: NA; J: TRBJ1-6
DNA: TGTGCCAGCAGAGTAGGGGGGCAGGCTAGCAATCAGCCCCAGCATTTT; CDR3: CASRVGGQASNQPQHF; V: TRBV5-8; D: NA; size: NA; J: TRBJ1-5
DNA: TGTGCCAGCAGCCAAGGGTGGTTGGGGCAGGCTTTCTTT; CDR3: CASSQGWLGQAFF; V: TRBV3-1/TRBV3-2; D: NA; size: NA; J: TRBJ1-1
DNA: TGTGCCAGCAGCTTAGACGGCAATGAAAAACTGTTTTTT; CDR3: CASSLDGNEKLFF; V: TRBV5-4; D: NA; size: NA; J: TRBJ1-4
DNA: TGTGCCAGTAGTATCCCCACGCCTGGAAACACCATATATTTT; CDR3: CASSIPTPGNTIYF; V: TRBV19; D: NA; size: few; J: TRBJ1-3
DNA: TGTGCCAGCAGCCCCTGGGAGGGGTCCGGGGCCAACGTCCTGACTTTC; CDR3: CASSPWEGSGANVLTF; V: TRBV7-2; D: TRBD2; size: NA; J: TRBJ2-6
DNA: TGCAGCGTCCTCACAGGGGCTGGGGTCTCCTACGAGCAGTACTTC; CDR3: CSVLTGAGVSYEQYF; V: TRBV29-1; D: TRBD1; size: NA; J: TRBJ2-7